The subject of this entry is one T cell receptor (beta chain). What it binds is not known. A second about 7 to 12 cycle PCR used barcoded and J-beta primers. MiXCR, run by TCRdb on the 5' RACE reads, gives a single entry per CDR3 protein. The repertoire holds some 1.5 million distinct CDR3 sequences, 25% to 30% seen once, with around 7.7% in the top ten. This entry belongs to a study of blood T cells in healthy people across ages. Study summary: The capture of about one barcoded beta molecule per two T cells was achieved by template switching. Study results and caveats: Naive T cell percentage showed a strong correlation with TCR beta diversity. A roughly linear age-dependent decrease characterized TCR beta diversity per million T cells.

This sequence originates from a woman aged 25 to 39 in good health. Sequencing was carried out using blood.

CDR3 coding DNA: TGCAGCGTTGAAACCAGGGCTACAGATACGCAGTATTTT. Translation gives CSVETRATDTQYF. The chain uses TRBV29-1 and TRBJ2-3; weak D call: TRBD1 (5 bases). V was cut by 2 bases and J by 3 bases, with 9 bases left in between. The CDR3 is 13 residues long. CDR1 and CDR2 from the germline V gene are SQVTM and ANQGSEA.